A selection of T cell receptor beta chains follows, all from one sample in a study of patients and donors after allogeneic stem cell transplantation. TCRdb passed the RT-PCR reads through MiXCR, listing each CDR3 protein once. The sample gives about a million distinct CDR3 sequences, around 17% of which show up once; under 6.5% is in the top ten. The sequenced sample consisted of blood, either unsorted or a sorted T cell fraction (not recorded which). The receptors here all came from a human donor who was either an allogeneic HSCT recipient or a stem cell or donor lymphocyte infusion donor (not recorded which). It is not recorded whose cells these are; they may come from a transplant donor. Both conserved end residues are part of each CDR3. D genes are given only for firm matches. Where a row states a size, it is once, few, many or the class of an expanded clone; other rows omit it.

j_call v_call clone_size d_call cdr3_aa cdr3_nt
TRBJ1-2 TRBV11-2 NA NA CASSLDYQGHYGYTF TGTGCCAGCAGCTTAGATTACCAGGGCCACTATGGCTACACCTTC
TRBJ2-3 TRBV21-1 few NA CARFSSTGLAEYTQYF TGTGCCAGATTCTCCTCCACTGGACTAGCGGAATATACGCAGTATTTT
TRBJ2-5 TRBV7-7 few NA CASGTAKETQYF TGTGCTTCAGGAACAGCTAAAGAGACCCAGTACTTC
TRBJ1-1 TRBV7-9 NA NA CATQALNTEAFF TGTGCCACCCAGGCACTGAACACTGAAGCTTTCTTT
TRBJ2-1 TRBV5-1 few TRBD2 CASSLAGSANEQFF TGCGCCAGCAGCTTAGCGGGGTCTGCGAATGAGCAGTTCTTC
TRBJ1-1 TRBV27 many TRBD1 CASSSARQGSAFF TGTGCCAGCAGTTCTGCCAGACAGGGATCAGCTTTCTTT
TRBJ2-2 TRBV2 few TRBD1 CASSGQGGELFF TGTGCCAGCAGTGGACAGGGAGGGGAGCTGTTTTTT
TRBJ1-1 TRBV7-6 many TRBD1 CASSSIQGRNTEAFF TGTGCCAGCAGCTCCATACAGGGGAGGAACACTGAAGCTTTCTTT
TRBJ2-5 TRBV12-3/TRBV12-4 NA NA CASSPGRGLETQYF TGTGCCAGCAGCCCTGGGCGAGGGTTAGAGACCCAGTACTTC
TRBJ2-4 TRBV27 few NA CASSLSVEAKNIQYF TGTGCCAGCAGTTTATCTGTGGAAGCCAAAAACATTCAGTACTTC
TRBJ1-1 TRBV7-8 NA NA CASSLEGSRGTEAFF TGTGCCAGCAGCTTAGAAGGGAGCAGGGGCACTGAAGCTTTCTTT
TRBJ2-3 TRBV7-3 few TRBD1 CASSSDRSRNTQYF TGTGCCAGCAGCTCGGACAGGTCTAGGAATACGCAGTATTTT
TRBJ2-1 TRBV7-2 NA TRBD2 CASSEAGLAYNEQFF TGTGCCAGCAGCGAAGCGGGACTAGCTTACAATGAGCAGTTCTTC
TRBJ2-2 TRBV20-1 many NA CSAIRPGQNTGELFF TGCAGTGCTATACGACCGGGACAAAACACCGGGGAGCTGTTTTTT
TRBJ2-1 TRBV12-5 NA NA CASGSEQGRRYNEQFF TGTGCTAGTGGTTCAGAACAGGGACGACGGTACAATGAGCAGTTCTTC
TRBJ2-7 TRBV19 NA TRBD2 CASSVYKREGLYEQYF TGTGCCAGTAGTGTCTACAAGCGGGAGGGCCTCTACGAGCAGTACTTC
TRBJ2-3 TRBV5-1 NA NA CASSLERPGDTQYF TGCGCCAGCAGCTTGGAACGCCCCGGGGATACGCAGTATTTT
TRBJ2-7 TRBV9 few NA CASSAVGDWYEQYF TGTGCCAGCAGCGCGGTAGGGGACTGGTACGAGCAGTACTTC
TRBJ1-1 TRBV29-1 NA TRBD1 CSVKKTGMNTEAFF TGCAGCGTTAAGAAGACAGGGATGAACACTGAAGCTTTCTTT
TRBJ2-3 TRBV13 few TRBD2 CASSLWGLAGGSTDTQYF TGTGCCAGCAGCTTATGGGGACTAGCGGGAGGTAGCACAGATACGCAGTATTTT
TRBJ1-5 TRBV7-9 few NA CASSLASGGTLHF TGTGCCAGCAGCTTAGCATCGGGAGGGACTCTCCATTTT
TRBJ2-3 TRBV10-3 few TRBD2 CAISESSGGVDTQYF TGTGCCATCAGTGAGTCTAGCGGGGGGGTAGATACGCAGTATTTT
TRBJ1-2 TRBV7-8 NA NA CASSLVQAGPGHGYTF TGTGCCAGCAGCTTAGTCCAAGCAGGGCCGGGGCATGGCTACACCTTC
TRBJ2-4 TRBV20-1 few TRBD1 CSARGDRGDIQYF TGCAGTGCTAGAGGGGACAGGGGGGACATTCAGTACTTC
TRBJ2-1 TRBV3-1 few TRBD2 CASSPSGRAWNEQFF TGTGCCAGCAGCCCTAGCGGGAGGGCCTGGAATGAGCAGTTCTTC
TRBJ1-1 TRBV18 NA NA CASSPREEMNTEAFF TGTGCCAGCTCACCACGGGAGGAGATGAACACTGAAGCTTTCTTT
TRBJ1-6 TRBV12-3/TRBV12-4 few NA CASTRTASGSPLHF TGTGCCAGCACCCGGACGGCATCAGGTTCACCCCTCCACTTT
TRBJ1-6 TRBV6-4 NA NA CASSEFGYNSPLHF TGTGCCAGCAGTGAATTTGGATATAATTCACCCCTCCACTTT
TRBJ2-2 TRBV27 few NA CASSLRAADGELFF TGTGCCAGCAGTTTAAGGGCAGCTGACGGGGAGCTGTTTTTT
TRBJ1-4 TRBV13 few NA CASSLGPGLEEKLFF TGTGCCAGCAGCTTAGGACCCGGGTTGGAGGAAAAACTGTTTTTT
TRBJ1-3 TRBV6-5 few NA CASSYSTPGGAGNTIYF TGTGCCAGCAGTTACTCGACCCCCGGGGGTGCTGGAAACACCATATATTTT
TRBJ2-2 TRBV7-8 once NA CASSLDVGTANTGELFF TGTGCCAGCAGCTTAGACGTCGGGACCGCGAACACCGGGGAGCTGTTTTTT
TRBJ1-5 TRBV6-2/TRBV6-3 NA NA CASSYIGQPQHF TGTGCCAGCAGTTATATAGGGCAGCCCCAGCATTTT
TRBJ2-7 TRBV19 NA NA CASSWGGNSYEQYF TGTGCCAGTAGTTGGGGAGGCAACTCCTACGAGCAGTACTTC
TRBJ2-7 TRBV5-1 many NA CASSAGHYEQYF TGCGCCAGCAGCGCAGGACACTACGAGCAGTACTTC
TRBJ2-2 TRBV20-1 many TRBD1 CSANRDSRAGELFF TGCAGTGCTAACCGGGACAGTCGCGCCGGGGAGCTGTTTTTT
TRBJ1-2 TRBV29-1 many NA CSVDSSAATGDGYTF TGCAGCGTTGACAGCTCGGCGGCTACCGGTGATGGCTACACCTTC
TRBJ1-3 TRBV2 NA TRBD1 CASSLDRVRGNTIYF TGTGCCAGCAGCCTTGACAGGGTACGAGGAAACACCATATATTTT
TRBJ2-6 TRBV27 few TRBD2 CASSSRTSGGSGANVLTF TGTGCCAGCAGTTCAAGGACTAGCGGGGGTTCCGGGGCCAACGTCCTGACTTTC
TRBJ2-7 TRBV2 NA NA CASRTIASEQYF TGTGCCAGCAGAACGATCGCAAGCGAGCAGTACTTC
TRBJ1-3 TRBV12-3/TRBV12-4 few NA CASSFRAFGNTIYF TGTGCCAGCAGTTTTCGGGCGTTTGGAAACACCATATATTTT
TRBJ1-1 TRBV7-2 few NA CASSAGRQNTEAFF TGTGCCAGCAGCGCGGGGAGGCAGAACACTGAAGCTTTCTTT
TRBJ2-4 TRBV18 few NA CASSPDRSDIQYF TGTGCCAGCTCACCCGACAGGTCAGACATTCAGTACTTC
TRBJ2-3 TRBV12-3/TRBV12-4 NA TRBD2 CASSPLASGTSTDTQYF TGTGCCAGCAGTCCCCTTGCTAGCGGCACTAGCACAGATACGCAGTATTTT
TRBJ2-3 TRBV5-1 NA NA CASSLGRTVPDTQYF TGCGCCAGCAGCTTGGGGAGGACAGTGCCAGATACGCAGTATTTT
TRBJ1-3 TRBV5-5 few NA CASSWGAHSGNTIYF TGTGCCAGCAGTTGGGGTGCCCACTCTGGAAACACCATATATTTT
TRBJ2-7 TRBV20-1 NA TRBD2 CSASAGGTYEQYF TGCAGTGCCTCGGCGGGGGGTACCTACGAGCAGTACTTC
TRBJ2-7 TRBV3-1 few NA CASSQRATYEQYF TGTGCCAGCAGCCAAAGGGCCACCTACGAGCAGTACTTC
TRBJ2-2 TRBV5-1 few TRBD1 CASSPDRVAELFF TGCGCCAGCAGTCCGGACAGGGTGGCGGAGCTGTTTTTT
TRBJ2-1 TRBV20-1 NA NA CSARPPSEYNEQFF TGCAGTGCTAGACCCCCTAGCGAATACAATGAGCAGTTCTTC
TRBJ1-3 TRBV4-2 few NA CASSQDRGAGGNTIYF TGTGCCAGCAGCCAAGATCGGGGTGCAGGTGGAAACACCATATATTTT
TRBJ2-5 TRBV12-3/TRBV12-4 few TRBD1 CASSLRDRERGQYF TGTGCCAGCAGCCTCCGGGACAGGGAAAGGGGCCAGTACTTC
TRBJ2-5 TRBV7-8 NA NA CASSFYLARDQETQYF TGTGCCAGCAGCTTTTATCTGGCCAGGGACCAAGAGACCCAGTACTTC